This T cell receptor (beta chain) was identified during a study of blood T cell repertoires in COVID-19. In the authors' methods: Reference gene primer amplification gave nucleated cell count estimates. The method was immunoSEQ multiplex PCR; TCRdb's version includes in-frame clones alone and lacks a portion of them. D and trimming come from the DNA, and the V and J calls and clone size come from that table. Here the sample spans approximately 230,000 clones, 86% being singletons. The germline V gene encodes CDR1 SGHNT and CDR2 YYREEE (reference sequence). The V end lost 4 bases, the J end lost 7 bases, and 20 bases lay between the germline ends. This CDR3 contains 15 residues.

The clonotype was recovered from a young man who had recovered from COVID-19. The source material was peripheral blood. This rearrangement joins TRBV5-4 to TRBJ1-1; the D gene is possibly TRBD1 (5 bases). The CDR3 loop reads CASSRRPRQGSEAFF. CDR3 sequence (DNA): TGTGCCAGCAGCCGTCGACCTAGGCAGGGTAGTGAAGCTTTCTTT.